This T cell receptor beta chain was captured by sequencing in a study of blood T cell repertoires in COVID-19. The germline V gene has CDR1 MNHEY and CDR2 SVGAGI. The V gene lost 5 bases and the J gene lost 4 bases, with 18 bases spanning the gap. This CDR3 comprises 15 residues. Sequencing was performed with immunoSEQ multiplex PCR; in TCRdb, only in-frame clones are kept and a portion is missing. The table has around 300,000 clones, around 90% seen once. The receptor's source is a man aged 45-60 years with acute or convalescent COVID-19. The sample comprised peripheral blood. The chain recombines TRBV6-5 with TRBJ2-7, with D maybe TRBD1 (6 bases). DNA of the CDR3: TGTGCCAGCAGTAGGTCCCGGGACATAGGGTACGAGCAGTACTTC. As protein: CASSRSRDIGYEQYF.